This T cell receptor beta chain was profiled in a study of shared clonotypes between healthy human individuals. Turning to the study itself: The donors, two women and a few men, were aged 18 to 49. For every donor, three CD4 naive, three CD4 memory, two CD8 naive and one CD8 memory plates were used.

CDR1 is LGHNA and CDR2 is YNFKEQ in the germline V gene. The CDR3 totals 11 residues. V was clipped by 0 bases and J by 4 bases, with 0 bases between them. About this clone itself: This CDR3 is also generated by other DNA sequences in the sample.

Source study methods: Junction-only sequences produced by ImmunoSEQ had no quality scores, so filtering differed. The method was immunoSEQ multiplex PCR; TCRdb's version includes in-frame clones alone and lacks a portion of them. Clone size and the V and J calls come from that table; the DNA yielded D and trimming. The sample has about 1.1 million clones; roughly 77% are singletons. J is TRBJ2-5 and V is TRBV4-2; D is undetermined. This receptor was taken from a man younger than 30 in good health. Some clones in this sample may be carry-over from other donors' samples. Sequenced input: memory CD4+ T cells from PBMCs. Subset meaning: CD45RA-negative fraction. The CDR3 protein is CASSQEETQYF. CDR3 sequence (DNA): TGTGCCAGCAGCCAAGAAGAGACCCAGTACTTC.